Listed below are T cell receptor beta chains from one sample, sequenced in a study of siplizumab effects on memory and regulatory T cells. Some clones are missing from TCRdb's copy, which holds only in-frame ones; the method was immunoSEQ multiplex PCR. The sample holds approximately 120,000 clones; about 91% are singletons and the top ten take about 0.7%. Specimen: Tregs sorted from blood. Receptors were obtained from a human donor in good health. Both conserved end residues are part of each CDR3. The order of the fields is D gene, J gene, clone size, V gene, CDR3 protein, CDR3 DNA. D genes are given only for firm matches. For some rows the clone size is stated as once, few or many, or as a class when expanded; others skip it.

D gene: .
J gene: TRBJ1-1
clone size: .
V gene: TRBV29-1
CDR3 protein: CSVARGPNTEAFF
CDR3 DNA: TGCAGCGTTGCTAGGGGCCCGAACACTGAAGCTTTCTTT

D gene: TRBD1
J gene: TRBJ2-5
clone size: once
V gene: TRBV6-6
CDR3 protein: CASSRQGALETQYF
CDR3 DNA: TGTGCCAGCAGTCGACAGGGGGCCCTAGAGACCCAGTACTTC

D gene: .
J gene: TRBJ1-2
clone size: .
V gene: TRBV10-3
CDR3 protein: CAIRGLNYGYTF
CDR3 DNA: TGTGCCATCAGGGGGCTCAACTATGGCTACACCTTC

D gene: TRBD1
J gene: TRBJ2-6
clone size: .
V gene: TRBV10-3
CDR3 protein: CAISEYPGQGAPGANVLTF
CDR3 DNA: TGTGCCATCAGTGAGTATCCGGGACAGGGGGCGCCGGGGGCCAACGTCCTGACTTTC

D gene: .
J gene: TRBJ2-2
clone size: .
V gene: TRBV2
CDR3 protein: CASRGDYAGELFF
CDR3 DNA: TGTGCCAGCAGAGGGGATTATGCCGGGGAGCTGTTTTTT

D gene: .
J gene: TRBJ2-5
clone size: .
V gene: TRBV2
CDR3 protein: CASCMAGIQETQYF
CDR3 DNA: TGTGCCAGCTGTATGGCAGGCATCCAAGAGACCCAGTACTTC

D gene: TRBD2
J gene: TRBJ2-1
clone size: .
V gene: TRBV6-1
CDR3 protein: CASSIRLAGDEQFF
CDR3 DNA: TGTGCCAGCAGTATCCGACTAGCGGGTGATGAGCAGTTCTTC

D gene: .
J gene: TRBJ2-3
clone size: .
V gene: TRBV5-1
CDR3 protein: CASSWGDTQYF
CDR3 DNA: TGCGCCAGCAGCTGGGGGGATACGCAGTATTTT

D gene: TRBD1
J gene: TRBJ2-7
clone size: once
V gene: TRBV11-1
CDR3 protein: CASSLDRGVFYEQYF
CDR3 DNA: TGTGCCAGCAGCTTGGACAGGGGGGTTTTCTACGAGCAGTACTTC

D gene: .
J gene: TRBJ2-5
clone size: .
V gene: TRBV5-1
CDR3 protein: CASRERLPQETQYF
CDR3 DNA: TGCGCCAGCAGGGAACGACTACCCCAAGAGACCCAGTACTTC

D gene: .
J gene: TRBJ2-3
clone size: .
V gene: TRBV7-9
CDR3 protein: CASSTRPVDTQYF
CDR3 DNA: TGTGCCAGCAGCACCCGTCCAGTAGATACGCAGTATTTT

D gene: .
J gene: TRBJ2-3
clone size: .
V gene: TRBV7-3
CDR3 protein: CASSLWGARTDTQYF
CDR3 DNA: TGTGCCAGCAGCTTATGGGGGGCTCGCACAGATACGCAGTATTTT

D gene: .
J gene: TRBJ1-4
clone size: once
V gene: TRBV7-2
CDR3 protein: CASREGSRPNEKLFF
CDR3 DNA: TGTGCCAGCAGAGAGGGGAGCAGGCCGAATGAAAAACTGTTTTTT

D gene: .
J gene: TRBJ2-5
clone size: .
V gene: TRBV4-2
CDR3 protein: CASSQVTPGLETQYF
CDR3 DNA: TGTGCCAGCAGCCAAGTCACTCCCGGGCTGGAGACCCAGTACTTC

D gene: .
J gene: TRBJ2-3
clone size: .
V gene: TRBV5-1
CDR3 protein: CASSLAADTQYF
CDR3 DNA: TGCGCCAGCAGCTTGGCGGCAGATACGCAGTATTTT

D gene: TRBD1
J gene: TRBJ2-7
clone size: .
V gene: TRBV5-1
CDR3 protein: CASRAGTGGFGQYF
CDR3 DNA: TGCGCCAGCAGAGCCGGGACAGGGGGGTTCGGGCAGTACTTC